By share, the clone carrying this TCR beta chain counts as medium-sized. This entry comes from a study of T cell repertoires in aging, cancer and after chemotherapy. Study-wide background: Donor ages fell into six groups from 30 or younger up to 70 or older.

The CDR3 runs to 13 residues. CDR1 is GTSNPN and CDR2 is SVGIG in the germline V gene (reference sequence). Trimming left V 2 bases short and J 9 bases short, with 11 bases between. TCR beta rearrangements were amplified from peripheral blood genomic DNA. Rearranged V-D-J TRB sequences were amplified with a mixed TRB-A/B primer pool. TCRdb ran MiXCR on the multiplex PCR reads and lists one entry per CDR3 protein. Of more than 9,000 distinct CDR3 sequences listed, more than 25% were seen once; the top ten hold about 3%. This receptor was taken from a human donor in good health. This chain uses TRBV30 with TRBJ1-6; D unclear. Sequencing was performed on blood. The CDR3 DNA follows: TGTGCCTGGAGTAGCGGTGTGGGTTCACCCCTCCACTTT. As protein: CAWSSGVGSPLHF.